This T cell receptor beta chain was sequenced for a study of OX40 agonist ivuxolimab in advanced cancers. Overall study context: Allowance was made for prior anti-PD-1, anti-PD-L1 or anti-CTLA-4 therapy, and about 40% had some. General study points: Some patients who did not respond also had low normalized T-cell clonal expansion. Mean expanded clone counts were higher in CD8+ than CD4+ T cells.

TCRdb keeps only in-frame clones here, not all; method: immunoSEQ multiplex PCR. The data hold about 60,000 clones, with around 88% observed a single time. Autoimmune disease history or systemic immunosuppression led to patients being barred. Concerning this clone: The antigen remains undetermined.

Germline trimming cut 2 bases from V and 2 bases from J; bases unmatched to any gene: 3. CDR1 is SGHRS, CDR2 YFSETQ, per germline. The CDR3 contains 15 residues. The receptor comes from an adult with an advanced solid tumor such as melanoma, head and neck, liver or kidney cancer. The material sequenced was CD4+ or CD8+ T cells sorted from blood, taken in a trial of the OX40 agonist ivuxolimab. This sequence joins TRBV5-1 and TRBJ2-1, with 8 bases fitting TRBD2. Written as DNA, the CDR3 is TGCGCCAGCAGCTTAAATAGCGGGACCTACAATGAGCAGTTCTTC. Its translation is CASSLNSGTYNEQFF.